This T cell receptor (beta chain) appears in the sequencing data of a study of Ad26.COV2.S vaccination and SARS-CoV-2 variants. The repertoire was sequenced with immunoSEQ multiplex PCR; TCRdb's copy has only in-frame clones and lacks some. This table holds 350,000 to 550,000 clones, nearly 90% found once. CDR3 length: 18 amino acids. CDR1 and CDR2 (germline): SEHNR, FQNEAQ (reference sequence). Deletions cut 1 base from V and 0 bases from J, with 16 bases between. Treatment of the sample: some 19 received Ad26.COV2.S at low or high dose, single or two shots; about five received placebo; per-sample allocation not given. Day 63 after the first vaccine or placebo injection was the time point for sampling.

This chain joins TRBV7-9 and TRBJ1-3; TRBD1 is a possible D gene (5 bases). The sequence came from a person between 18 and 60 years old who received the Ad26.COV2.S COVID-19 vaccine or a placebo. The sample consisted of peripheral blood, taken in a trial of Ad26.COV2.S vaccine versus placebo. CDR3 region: CASSLGLHTRGSGNTIYF. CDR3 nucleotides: TGTGCCAGCAGCTTAGGGTTACACACTAGGGGCTCTGGAAACACCATATATTTT. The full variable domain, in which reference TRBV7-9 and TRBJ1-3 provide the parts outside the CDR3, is DTGVSQNPRHKITKRGQNVTFRCDPISEHNRLYWYRQTLGQGPEFLTYFQNEAQLEKSRLLSDRFSAERPKGSFSTLEIQRTEQGDSAMYLCASSLGLHTRGSGNTIYFGEGSWLTVV.